This TCR beta chain was recovered during a study of tumor-infiltrating lymphocytes in primary liver carcinoma. A primer in the constant region served to generate TCR beta cDNA from approximately 500 ng of total RNA. Modified slightly, ARM-PCR produced TCR beta libraries over three nested multiplex PCR rounds. The study ran its first two PCR rounds for approximately 11 cycles each, using TRBV1-TRBV30 forward primers and a C-beta reverse primer. Each CDR3 protein is one row after TCRdb ran MiXCR on the multiplex PCR reads. The sample lists around 120,000 distinct CDR3 sequences, less than 75% occurring once. With regard to this clonotype: One end of the junction is discordant with germline, which a read error may explain.

Without any cell sorting, about 18-30 mg of bulk tissue yielded co-extracted RNA and DNA. Germline-derived CDR1 and CDR2 are MGHRA and YSYEKL. This CDR3 spans 13 amino acids. V is TRBV4-1 and J is TRBJ2-1, with D possibly being TRBD1 or TRBD2 (5 bases each). Material: tumor-adjacent normal liver tissue. The receptor was derived from a woman between 55 and 75 years old with primary liver carcinoma and hepatitis B virus infection. CDR3 amino acids: CASSRDLHNEQFF. CDR3 in DNA: TGTGCCAGCAGCCGGGACCTCCACAATGAGCAGTTCTTC.